This is a list of T cell receptor beta chains from one sample in a study of spatial heterogeneity in lung cancer. TCRdb itself ran the 5' RACE reads through MiXCR, one entry per CDR3 protein. The sample contains about 48,000 distinct CDR3 sequences, less than 5.5% of which appear only once. Sequenced here: PBMCs, sampled at surgery. Every receptor here comes from a male donor with early-stage non-small cell lung cancer. CDR3s include the opening cysteine and the closing phenylalanine or tryptophan. The order of the fields is D gene, CDR3 length, V gene, clone size, J gene, CDR3 DNA, CDR3 protein. The D gene is left open where the match is weak. Part of the rows lack a size; the others show once, few, many or a class for expanded clones.

TRBD2	14	TRBV6-5	many	TRBJ2-7	TGTGCCAGCAGCCTTAGCGGGAGCGGGTACGAGCAGTACTTC	CASSLSGSGYEQYF
TRBD1	15	TRBV11-3	many	TRBJ2-7	TGTGCCAGCAGCTCGGGACAGGGGGCGATGGACGAGCAGTACTTC	CASSSGQGAMDEQYF
-	12	TRBV28	-	TRBJ2-7	TGTGCCAGCAGTCTTACAGGATACGAGCAGTACTTC	CASSLTGYEQYF
TRBD1	17	TRBV6-1	many	TRBJ1-5	TGTGCCAGCAGTGAAGTTCTGGGAGGGGGCGCGAATCAGCCCCAGCATTTT	CASSEVLGGGANQPQHF
-	13	TRBV20-1	many	TRBJ2-3	TGCAGTGCTAGAGATCGAGTAACGGATACGCAGTATTTT	CSARDRVTDTQYF
TRBD1	16	TRBV7-2	many	TRBJ2-3	TGTGCCAGCAGCTTAGTGGGGACAGGGGCTGGAGATACGCAGTATTTT	CASSLVGTGAGDTQYF
TRBD1	13	TRBV20-1	many	TRBJ1-2	TGCAGTGCTAGAGCAGGGGGCGCGGCCGGCTACACCTTC	CSARAGGAAGYTF
TRBD1	14	TRBV19	-	TRBJ1-2	TGTGCCAGTCACCTAGACAGGGACTATAGGGGCTACACCTTC	CASHLDRDYRGYTF
-	14	TRBV7-2	many	TRBJ1-5	TGTGCCAGCAGCTTAGTATGGGGCAATCAGCCCCAGCATTTT	CASSLVWGNQPQHF
-	15	TRBV25-1	many	TRBJ2-1	TGTGCCAGCAGGGGTCCCGGAGGCTCCTACAATGAGCAGTTCTTC	CASRGPGGSYNEQFF
TRBD2	18	TRBV3-1	-	TRBJ2-3	TGTGCCAGCAGCCAGACAGCGACTAGCGGGAGTAGAGGGGATACGCAGTATTTT	CASSQTATSGSRGDTQYF
TRBD1	14	TRBV5-5	many	TRBJ1-1	TGTGCCAGCAGCTTTGACAGGGGTAACACTGAAGCTTTCTTT	CASSFDRGNTEAFF
TRBD1	15	TRBV5-6	many	TRBJ2-3	TGTGCCAGCAGATCACCGGGACAGATCACAGATACGCAGTATTTT	CASRSPGQITDTQYF
TRBD1	16	TRBV5-6	-	TRBJ2-5	TGTGCCAGCAGCGTTCGCCGGGACAGGCAAGAGGAGACCCAGTACTTC	CASSVRRDRQEETQYF
TRBD1	14	TRBV28	many	TRBJ1-2	TGTGCCAGCAGTTTCCCAGGGGGCGGCTATGGCTACACCTTC	CASSFPGGGYGYTF
TRBD2	15	TRBV27	many	TRBJ2-7	TGTGCCAGCAGTTTATCAGGCGGGAGCTCCTACGAGCAGTACTTC	CASSLSGGSSYEQYF
TRBD1	17	TRBV2	many	TRBJ2-6	TGTGCCAGCACCGCACCGACAGGGAACTCTGGGGCCAACGTCCTGACTTTC	CASTAPTGNSGANVLTF
-	13	TRBV29-1	many	TRBJ2-3	TGCAGCGTTGAACGAGGGATTTCGGATACGCAGTATTTT	CSVERGISDTQYF
-	12	TRBV12-3/TRBV12-4	many	TRBJ1-1	TGTGCCAGCATCCCTGGTCTGCATGGAGCTTTCTTT	CASIPGLHGAFF
-	15	TRBV5-1	many	TRBJ2-1	TGCGCCAGCAGCTTGCAGGGGGGAGGCTACAATGAGCAGTTCTTC	CASSLQGGGYNEQFF
-	15	TRBV20-1	few	TRBJ1-6	TGCAGTGCTAGAAAGGGTAGCTCCTATAATTCACCCCTCCACTTT	CSARKGSSYNSPLHF
-	16	TRBV9	many	TRBJ2-3	TGTGCCAGCACCTCAAGGAAGGACGCCACCGCAGATACGCAGTATTTT	CASTSRKDATADTQYF
-	15	TRBV4-2	-	TRBJ2-5	TGTGCCAGCAGCCAAGATTTGGGGTCGAGTGGGACCCAGTACTTC	CASSQDLGSSGTQYF
-	13	TRBV20-1	many	TRBJ2-3	TGCAGTGCCGCGAGGGGGGGCACAGATACGCAGTATTTT	CSAARGGTDTQYF
-	17	TRBV4-1	many	TRBJ1-6	TGCGCCAGCAGCCTAAAAGCTCAGGCCTCCTATAATTCACCCCTCCACTTT	CASSLKAQASYNSPLHF
TRBD2	15	TRBV7-7	many	TRBJ2-1	TGTGCCAGCAGCTTAGGTCTAGCGGGTTTCAATGAGCAGTTCTTC	CASSLGLAGFNEQFF
-	13	TRBV19	many	TRBJ1-1	TGTGCCAGTAGTATTAATAGGGGCACTGAAGCTTTCTTT	CASSINRGTEAFF
-	15	TRBV7-2	many	TRBJ2-7	TGTGCCAGCAGCTTAGGGGGTAGAAGCTCCTACGAGCAGTACTTC	CASSLGGRSSYEQYF
-	16	TRBV20-1	many	TRBJ1-1	TGCAGTGCTAGAGACGGGTGGAAGGGGTCGAACACTGAAGCTTTCTTT	CSARDGWKGSNTEAFF
TRBD1	12	TRBV20-1	many	TRBJ2-7	TGCAGTGCATCGGGACAGCCCAACGAGCAGTACTTC	CSASGQPNEQYF
-	14	TRBV10-3	many	TRBJ2-2	TGTGCCATCACCGAAGTGAGAGACACCGGGGAGCTGTTTTTT	CAITEVRDTGELFF
TRBD1	15	TRBV19	many	TRBJ1-5	TGTGCCAGTAGTATAGATCGGACAGGGGGCCAGCCCCAGCATTTT	CASSIDRTGGQPQHF
-	13	TRBV6-1	many	TRBJ1-3	TGTGCCAACCAACAGGGAGCTGGAAACACCATATATTTT	CANQQGAGNTIYF
TRBD1	14	TRBV6-6	few	TRBJ1-2	TGTGCCAGCAGTTACAGGGGACAGGGTAATGGCTACACCTTC	CASSYRGQGNGYTF
-	16	TRBV7-2	many	TRBJ2-5	TGTGCCAGCAGCCCCAGAGGAGGGGGTAAACAAGAGACCCAGTACTTC	CASSPRGGGKQETQYF
TRBD1	17	TRBV5-1	few	TRBJ2-5	TGCGCCAGCAGCACTCGGACAGGGGGGACCAATCAAGAGACCCAGTACTTC	CASSTRTGGTNQETQYF
TRBD2	14	TRBV5-4	many	TRBJ2-7	TGTGCCAGCAGCTTGGAACTAGCGGGAAGCGAGCAGTACTTC	CASSLELAGSEQYF
-	13	TRBV28	many	TRBJ1-2	TGTGCCAGCAGTGGACCGGGACTCTATGGCTACACCTTC	CASSGPGLYGYTF